This entry features one T cell receptor (beta chain) sequence. Its target is not known. In the PCR, 60 Vbeta and 13 Jbeta primers were used. Libraries were prepared by immunoSEQ multiplex PCR; TCRdb keeps only in-frame clonotypes and omits some of them. The profile shows about 140,000 clones, roughly 80% of them singletons. The V end was cut by 1 base, the J end by 4 bases, with 7 bases between. CDR3 length: 14 amino acids. The germline V gene has CDR1 SGHTA and CDR2 FQGNSA. This entry is derived from a study of cytomegalovirus exposure and HLA in healthy donors. Findings of the study overall: A later analysis found most CMV-associated TCR beta chains apparently HLA-restricted. The listing of about 150 TCR beta chains classed them as cytomegalovirus-associated. Within an earlier analysis, most TCR beta V segments proved productive either about 87% or about 30% of the time.

This chain joins TRBV7-2 and TRBJ1-4, with D uncertain. This clonotype was obtained from a middle-aged man in good health and CMV-seronegative. The sequenced material came from PBMCs. CDR3 residues: CASSLVGFNEKLFF. Here the CDR3 DNA reads TGTGCCAGCAGCTTAGTGGGCTTTAATGAAAAACTGTTTTTT.